This T cell receptor (beta chain) is from a study of blood T cell repertoires in COVID-19. Study details: From T cells, B-cell-depleted T cells, or PBMCs came the material, which was cDNA or gDNA.

Methods used by the authors: Estimates of nucleated cell counts were drawn from the amplification of reference gene primers. Measured with immunoSEQ multiplex PCR; TCRdb has only the in-frame clones, and not every one. From that table come the V and J calls and clone size; the DNA was used to work out D and trimming. The data show fewer than 500,000 clones, with about 90% seen just once and 0.7% to 1% held by the top ten. The germline V gene has CDR1 LNHDA and CDR2 SQIVND (reference sequence). The CDR3 runs 14 residues. V was cut by 5 bases and J by 2 bases, with 10 bases left in between. The Seattle patients joined while their infection was active and were tracked longitudinally afterward.

The chain joins TRBV19 to TRBJ1-5, with D tentatively TRBD1 (5 bases). This TCR derives from a man aged 18 to 30 with COVID-19, enrolled during active disease. Sequencing was performed on peripheral blood. The CDR3 reads CASSVGGGNQPQHF. DNA of the CDR3: TGTGCCAGTAGTGTCGGGGGGGGCAATCAGCCCCAGCATTTT.